This T cell receptor beta chain was observed in a study of T cell clonotyping in hematopoietic cell transplantation. Indicated time point: recipient sample about 28 days before transplant, after cytoreduction. Using immunoSEQ multiplex PCR, the repertoire was profiled, and TCRdb retains in-frame clones only, with some absent. The sample contains several thousand clones, 87% of which appear only once. This CDR3 is 15 amino acids long. V gave up 5 bases and J gave up 0 bases, with 10 bases separating them. CDR1 and CDR2 from the germline V gene are SGHNT and YENEEA. Sequences were derived from peripheral blood mononuclear cells, sampled before stem cell transplant. This sequence was found in a woman aged 55-69 years with acute myeloid leukemia. Some clones in this sample may be carry-over from other donors' samples. This chain links TRBV11-3 with TRBJ2-2; D is uncertain. The CDR3 sequence is CASSRTGTNTGELFF. CDR3 DNA: TGTGCCAGCAGCCGGACGGGTACGAACACCGGGGAGCTGTTTTTT. The complete variable domain, with remaining parts taken from reference TRBV11-3 and TRBJ2-2, reads EAGVVQSPRYKIIEKKQPVAFWCNPISGHNTLYWYLQNLGQGPELLIRYENEEAVDDSQLPKDRFSAERLKGVDSTLKIQPAELGDSAVYLCASSRTGTNTGELFFGEGSRLTVL.